This T cell receptor (beta chain) was recorded in a study of cytomegalovirus exposure and HLA in healthy donors. About the study: An early release of data contained approximately 80 million unique TCRs, which came from HLA-typed donors.

Study results and limitations: Investigators reported approximately 170 TCR beta chains as tied to cytomegalovirus. The Asian-associated ancestry cluster reportedly had fewer N-insertions than the roughly 700-donor mean in a later analysis.

In this sample, this clone turned up a few times. Its antigen is undetermined. While unrecorded immune exposures were likely, the donors were nominally healthy when sampled. PCR was performed using 60 Vbeta and 13 Jbeta primers. Assay: immunoSEQ multiplex PCR; the TCRdb copy retains only in-frame clones and omits some. The sample lists around 110,000 clones, roughly 9% seen once, with about 3% in the top ten. The sample consisted of PBMCs. The receptor's source is a man aged 30-40 years in good health and CMV-seronegative.

CDR3 nucleotides: TGCAGCGTTGGATTTACAGCTTACAATGAGCAGTTCTTC. Its protein product is CSVGFTAYNEQFF. The chain joins TRBV29-1 to TRBJ2-1; D gene ambiguous. V lost 4 bases to trimming and J lost 4 bases, with 11 bases between them. This CDR3 is 13 amino acids long. Germline lookup yields CDR1 SQVTM and CDR2 ANQGSEA.